One sample yielded the 13 T cell receptor beta chains listed below, sequenced in a study of blood T cell repertoires in COVID-19. Profiled with immunoSEQ multiplex PCR; TCRdb holds only in-frame clones, not every one. This repertoire shows about 200,000 clones, 85% to 90% found once; its top ten account for about 4.1%. Sequences were obtained from peripheral blood. The receptors were sampled from a man aged 50-59 years with acute or convalescent COVID-19.

This chain connects TRBV5-1 to TRBJ1-1; no clear D gene. The CDR3 runs 13 residues. The germline CDR1 and CDR2 sequences are SGHRS and YFSETQ. Trimming removed 3 bases from V and 1 base from J, with 7 bases in between. CDR3 DNA sequence: TGCGCCAGCAGCTGGGAGGAGAACACTGAAGCTTTCTTT. Amino acid sequence: CASSWEENTEAFF.

The gene calls are TRBV3-1 (or the pseudogene TRBV3-2) and TRBJ1-3; the match to TRBD1 covers 8 bases. This CDR3 comprises 17 residues. Trimming at V came to 3 bases and at J to 0 bases, leaving 7 bases not matched to a gene. Germline CDR1 is LGHDT and CDR2 is YNNKEL (reference sequence). The chain's CDR3 is CASSHTGGSGSGNTIYF. The DNA for the CDR3 is TGTGCCAGCAGCCATACAGGGGGATCGGGCTCTGGAAACACCATATATTTT.

The V and J genes are TRBV21-1 and TRBJ2-6; the tabulated D call, TRBD2, remains unverified against the DNA. TRBV21-1 is noted as a pseudogene. This CDR3 contains 18 residues. The CDR3 loop is CASSRLRRGISGANVLTF. In DNA, the CDR3 is TGTGCCAGCAGCCGTCTGCGGCGGGGGATCTCTGGGGCCAACGTCCTGACTTTC.

The chain links TRBV9 to TRBJ2-1; no firm D call. Trimming left V 3 bases short and J 6 bases short, with 13 bases between. The CDR3 contains 14 residues. The germline V gene encodes CDR1 SGDLS and CDR2 YYNGEE. CDR3 DNA sequence: TGTGCCAGCAGCGCCCGGGTCAATCGCAATGAGCAGTTCTTC. Translating gives CASSARVNRNEQFF.

The chain employs TRBV5-4 and TRBJ2-1; D gene unclear. Trimming shortened V by 3 bases and J by 2 bases, and 3 bases separated the two germline ends. The CDR3 is 12 residues long. CDR1 SGHNT and CDR2 YYREEE come from the germline V gene (reference sequence). The CDR3 reads CASSSTYNEQFF. As DNA, the CDR3 is TGTGCCAGCAGCTCCACCTACAATGAGCAGTTCTTC.

This chain connects TRBV27 to TRBJ2-7; TRBD2 matches 7 bases. CDR1 and CDR2 from the germline V gene are MNHEY and SMNVEV (reference sequence). The CDR3 is 15 amino acids. V dropped 6 bases and J dropped 2; count of bases not matched to a gene: 10. CDR3 bases: TGTGCCAGCAGACTACGGGGGGACCTAGCCTACGAGCAGTACTTC. Translation gives CASRLRGDLAYEQYF.

The chain carries TRBV25-1 and TRBJ2-3; 7 bases align to TRBD1. The V gene end was trimmed by 6 bases and the J gene end by 9 bases; junction bases not matched to a gene: 0. Germline V gene lookup returns CDR1 MGHDK and CDR2 SYGVNS. This CDR3 spans 10 amino acids. The CDR3 loop is CASRQGTQYF. The CDR3 DNA reads TGTGCCAGCAGACAGGGGACGCAGTATTTT.

The chain links TRBV7-2 to TRBJ1-6; D uncertain. Germline V lookup: CDR1 SGHTA, CDR2 FQGNSA. The CDR3 length is 16 residues. Trimming pared 1 base from V and 5 bases from J, leaving 12 bases between. The CDR3: CASSLVAARDNSPLHF. In nucleotides, the CDR3 is TGTGCCAGCAGCTTAGTAGCGGCCCGGGATAATTCACCCCTCCACTTT.

The chain joins TRBV12-3 or TRBV12-4 to TRBJ1-1; 8 bases align to TRBD1. The CDR3 loop spans 13 amino acids. V trimming: 10 bases; J trimming: 0 bases; junction bases outside the gene matches: 4. The CDR3 region is CATSGQVNTEAFF. The DNA for the CDR3 is TGTGCCACGTCGGGACAGGTGAACACTGAAGCTTTCTTT.

The rearrangement uses TRBV19 and TRBJ1-2; TRBD1 agrees at 10 bases. After removal of 7 bases from V and 4 bases from J, the junction contained 15 bases not matched to a gene. Germline CDR1 and CDR2: LNHDA and SQIVND (reference sequence). This CDR3 comprises 17 residues. In nucleotides, the CDR3 is TGTGCCAGTAATCGTTTGACAGGGGGCGCCTCTCCCTATGGCTACACCTTC. Protein sequence: CASNRLTGGASPYGYTF.

V and J are TRBV5-1 and TRBJ1-3, with 7 nucleotides matching TRBD1. Germline loops: CDR1 SGHRS, CDR2 YFSETQ. J gave up 0 bases and V 4 bases, and 7 bases lay outside the gene matches. The length of the CDR3 is 16 residues. CDR3 amino acids: CASSIGQAYSGNTIYF. The CDR3 coding sequence is TGCGCCAGCAGCATCGGACAGGCCTACTCTGGAAACACCATATATTTT.

The CDR3 spells CASSGYSNQPQHF. The CDR3 DNA reads TGTGCCAGCAGCGGTTATAGCAATCAGCCCCAGCATTTT. The gene calls are TRBV6-6 and TRBJ1-5; D is unresolved. Germline V gives CDR1 MNHNY, CDR2 SVGAGI (reference sequence). This CDR3 region has 13 residues. The V end lost 6 bases, the J end lost 0 bases, and 6 bases lay between the germline ends.

The chain couples TRBV27 to TRBJ2-7, with 7 bases aligning to TRBD1. Losses at the gene ends were 4 bases for V and 0 bases for J; bases not matched to a gene: 6. The V gene's germline CDR1 is MNHEY and CDR2 SMNVEV (reference sequence). The CDR3 has 15 amino acids. The chain's CDR3 is CASSSGQDLSYEQYF. As DNA, the CDR3 is TGTGCCAGCAGTTCCGGACAGGACCTCTCCTACGAGCAGTACTTC.